Below, 32 T cell receptor beta chains from the same sample are listed, as sequenced in a study of T cells in Graves' hyperthyroidism and ophthalmopathy. TCR beta CDR3 regions were amplified from RNA transcripts. The study used the HTBI primer set for a first-round RT-PCR of the TCR CDR3. TCRdb re-called the multiplex PCR reads with MiXCR, one entry per CDR3 protein. In the table there are 300,000 or so distinct CDR3 sequences, under 25% of which are singletons. The specimen sequenced was blood. The receptors were sampled from a woman between 50 and 59 years old with Graves' hyperthyroidism.

This clonotype came up many times. The V call is TRBV6-1, the J call TRBJ2-3; 12 nucleotides agree with TRBD1. V trimming: 1 base; J trimming: 5 bases; junction bases outside the gene matches: 4. CDR1 is MNHNS, CDR2 SASEGT, per germline. This CDR3 has 16 amino acids. The CDR3 nucleotides are TGTGCCAGCAGTGAAGTTTGGGACAGGGGGCTAGATACGCAGTATTTT. It specifies CASSEVWDRGLDTQYF.

This clonotype showed up many times. V gene TRBV30 combines with J gene TRBJ2-1; D might be TRBD2 (6 bases). The ends were cut back, 2 bases at V and 0 bases at J, with 11 bases in the middle. Looked up from germline, CDR1 is GTSNPN and CDR2 is SVGIG (reference sequence). The CDR3 contains 15 residues. The CDR3 loop reads CAWSRTMSSYNEQFF. CDR3 DNA sequence: TGTGCCTGGAGTCGGACTATGAGCTCCTACAATGAGCAGTTCTTC.

This clonotype was detected once. The chain combines TRBV3-1 with TRBJ2-7; 9 positions agree with TRBD1. Germline V CDR1 and CDR2: LGHDT, YNNKEL (reference sequence). CDR3 length: 16 amino acids. The V segment lost 1 base and the J segment 1 base; nucleotides outside the gene matches: 5. The CDR3 coding sequence is TGTGCCAGCAGCCAAGTCCTAGGACAGGGGTCCTACGAGCAGTACTTC. Its protein is CASSQVLGQGSYEQYF.

This clonotype has ten or more counts. This chain connects TRBV30 to TRBJ2-7, with D maybe TRBD2 (6 bases). V was trimmed by 4 bases and J by 0 bases, leaving 22 bases between them. Germline-derived CDR1 and CDR2 are GTSNPN and SVGIG (reference sequence). The length of the CDR3 is 17 residues. DNA of the CDR3: TGTGCCTGGACCCACCTGTCCCCGGGAGAGAGCTCCTACGAGCAGTACTTC. Its protein product is CAWTHLSPGESSYEQYF.

This clonotype was counted ten times or more. The genes are TRBV30 and TRBJ1-2, with TRBD1 as a possible D gene (5 bases). The CDR3 loop spans 12 amino acids. Germline loops: CDR1 GTSNPN, CDR2 SVGIG (reference sequence). V was clipped by 8 bases and J by 8 bases, with 18 bases between them. The DNA for the CDR3 is TGTGCCGGAGAGATAAGGGGTCCGGGCTACACCTTC. This encodes CAGEIRGPGYTF.

V and J are TRBV5-1 and TRBJ1-2; 7 bases map to TRBD1. Germline CDR1 and CDR2: SGHRS and YFSETQ. Trimming removed 3 bases from V and 4 bases from J; junction bases left unmatched: 6. The CDR3 totals 14 residues. DNA of the CDR3: TGCGCCAGCAGCTACGACAGGGACCCCTATGGCTACACCTTC. Translating gives CASSYDRDPYGYTF. Drawing the rest from reference TRBV5-1 and TRBJ1-2, the complete variable domain is KAGVTQTPRYLIKTRGQQVTLSCSPISGHRSVSWYQQTPGQGLQFLFEYFSETQRNKGNFPGRFSGRQFSNSRSEMNVSTLELGDSALYLCASSYDRDPYGYTFGSGTRLTVV.

This clonotype was picked up a small number of times. The chain recombines TRBV20-1 with TRBJ1-6; perhaps TRBD1 as D (6 bases). Per the germline V gene, CDR1 is DFQATT and CDR2 is SNEGSKA (reference sequence). The CDR3 spans 13 residues. The V end was cut by 3 bases, the J end by 8 bases, with 11 bases between. The CDR3 loop reads CSARWTADSPLHF. The CDR3 DNA reads TGCAGTGCTAGGTGGACAGCCGATTCACCCCTCCACTTT.

This clonotype came up many times. The CDR3 region is CASSLSGYEQYF. CDR3 nucleotide sequence: TGTGCCAGCAGCTTATCAGGATACGAGCAGTACTTC. The chain couples TRBV7-9 to TRBJ2-7; D remains unclear. The CDR3 extends over 12 amino acids. The V gene's germline CDR1 is SEHNR and CDR2 FQNEAQ (reference sequence). V shed 2 bases and J shed 4 bases, with 6 bases lying between them. Full variable domain (missing parts from reference TRBV7-9 and TRBJ2-7): DTGVSQNPRHKITKRGQNVTFRCDPISEHNRLYWYRQTLGQGPEFLTYFQNEAQLEKSRLLSDRFSAERPKGSFSTLEIQRTEQGDSAMYLCASSLSGYEQYFGPGTRLTVT.

There are many counts of this clonotype. The chain couples TRBV7-9 to TRBJ1-4; TRBD1 might be the D (6 bases). The CDR3 runs to 17 residues. Germline CDR1 reads SEHNR; CDR2 reads FQNEAQ (reference sequence). The germline V and J ends were trimmed by 1 base and 2 bases, with 14 bases remaining between them. CDR3 loop: CASSLGVLGATNEKLFF. Here the CDR3 DNA reads TGTGCCAGCAGCTTAGGAGTGCTGGGGGCGACTAATGAAAAACTGTTTTTT.

This clonotype has more than one count but fewer than ten. The rearrangement joins TRBV7-8 to TRBJ1-1; D may be TRBD1 (5 bases). CDR1 and CDR2 from the germline V gene are SGHVS and FQNEAQ. The CDR3 covers 15 residues. With 2 bases removed from V and 8 bases from J, the gap between germline ends came to 18 bases. The CDR3 loop reads CASSLFRDPTQEAFF. CDR3 DNA sequence: TGTGCCAGCAGCTTATTCCGGGACCCCACTCAGGAAGCTTTCTTT.

This rearrangement joins TRBV7-9 to TRBJ1-2; D may be TRBD1 (5 bases). V was cut by 0 bases and J by 8 bases, with 13 bases left in between. CDR1 and CDR2 (germline): SEHNR, FQNEAQ (reference sequence). The CDR3 loop spans 14 amino acids. CDR3 loop: CASSLAAGRAGYTF. CDR3 nucleotides: TGTGCCAGCAGCTTAGCGGCAGGGAGAGCGGGCTACACCTTC. The variable domain in full, completed from reference TRBV7-9 and TRBJ1-2, reads DTGVSQNPRHKITKRGQNVTFRCDPISEHNRLYWYRQTLGQGPEFLTYFQNEAQLEKSRLLSDRFSAERPKGSFSTLEIQRTEQGDSAMYLCASSLAAGRAGYTFGSGTRLTVV.

V gene TRBV6-1 combines with J gene TRBJ2-1; possible D gene TRBD1, 6 bases. This CDR3 has 14 amino acids. The germline CDR1 and CDR2 sequences are MNHNS and SASEGT. Trimming cost V 5 bases and J 5 bases, with 13 bases left between them. In nucleotides, the CDR3 is TGTGCCAGCAGTTTCATCGGACAGAACAATGAGCAGTTCTTC. Protein sequence: CASSFIGQNNEQFF.

At least ten counts were recorded for this clonotype. The gene calls are TRBV28 and TRBJ1-1, with D possibly being TRBD1 (6 bases). Between the trimmed V and J ends, which lost 2 bases and 1 base, there was a span of 8 bases. This CDR3 contains 14 residues. Germline CDR1 is MDHEN and CDR2 is SYDVKM. The CDR3 nucleotides read TGTGCCAGCAGTTTAACAGGGCGGAACACTGAAGCTTTCTTT. Translation gives CASSLTGRNTEAFF.

This chain uses TRBV11-3 with TRBJ2-1, with a tentative D call TRBD2 (5 bases). V gave up 5 bases and J gave up 12 bases, with 23 bases separating them. Germline values: CDR1 SGHNT, CDR2 YENEEA. The CDR3 length is 15 residues. The CDR3 region has the DNA TGTGCCAGCAGCCTGCGACGGACTCCCCCATATCGGCAGTTCTTC. Its protein product is CASSLRRTPPYRQFF.

This clonotype was observed many times. The J gene is TRBJ2-3, the V gene TRBV7-9; tentative D call: TRBD2 (5 bases). This CDR3 has 12 residues. Trimming removed 5 bases at V and 5 bases at J, with 8 bases between. Germline CDR1 reads SEHNR; CDR2 reads FQNEAQ (reference sequence). The CDR3 DNA is TGTGCCAGCAGCGACTACGGAGATACGCAGTATTTT. This sequence encodes CASSDYGDTQYF.

At least ten counts were recorded for this clonotype. The chain couples TRBV5-1 to TRBJ2-1; 12 bases are a match to TRBD2. V gave up 5 bases and J gave up 4 bases; unmatched junction bases: 1. Germline-derived CDR1 and CDR2 are SGHRS and YFSETQ. The CDR3 is 14 amino acids. The CDR3 sequence is CASRTSGSYNEQFF. The CDR3 DNA follows: TGCGCCAGCAGGACTAGCGGGAGTTACAATGAGCAGTTCTTC. Using reference TRBV5-1 and TRBJ2-1 for the parts outside the CDR3, the full variable domain is KAGVTQTPRYLIKTRGQQVTLSCSPISGHRSVSWYQQTPGQGLQFLFEYFSETQRNKGNFPGRFSGRQFSNSRSEMNVSTLELGDSALYLCASRTSGSYNEQFFGPGTRLTVL.

This clonotype turned up a few times. The rearrangement joins TRBV12-5 to TRBJ2-2; no reliable D call. Germline CDR1 LGHNT, CDR2 FRNRAP. With 3 bases removed from V and 3 bases from J, the gap between germline ends came to 8 bases. CDR3 length: 14 residues. The chain's CDR3 is CASGLDRDTGELFF. CDR3 DNA sequence: TGTGCTAGTGGTTTAGATAGGGACACCGGGGAGCTGTTTTTT. The variable domain in full, completed from reference TRBV12-5 and TRBJ2-2, reads DARVTQTPRHKVTEMGQEVTMRCQPILGHNTVFWYRQTMMQGLELLAYFRNRAPLDDSGMPKDRFSAEMPDATLATLKIQPSEPRDSAVYFCASGLDRDTGELFFGEGSRLTVL.

This clonotype was seen ten or more times. The chain couples TRBV11-2 to TRBJ2-5, with TRBD2 identical over 9 bases. The V gene's germline CDR1 is SGHAT and CDR2 FQNNGV. The CDR3 is 15 amino acids. V lost 3 bases and J lost 5; bases outside the gene matches: 7. CDR3 nucleotides: TGTGCCAGCAGCTTTATCGGCGGGAGGGGGGAGACCCAGTACTTC. The encoded protein is CASSFIGGRGETQYF.

This clonotype was recorded many times. The chain recombines TRBV12-5 with TRBJ1-5, with 9 nucleotides matching TRBD1. CDR3 length equals 18 residues. CDR1 is LGHNT, CDR2 FRNRAP, per germline. J gave up 7 bases and V 0 bases, and 13 bases lay outside the gene matches. CDR3 protein: CASGLVLTGGRAGQPQHF. The DNA of the CDR3 is TGTGCTAGTGGTTTGGTACTGACAGGGGGAAGGGCGGGCCAGCCCCAGCATTTT.

This clonotype was seen at least ten times. The chain combines TRBV7-9 with TRBJ2-7; D remains ambiguous. The germline V gene encodes CDR1 SEHNR and CDR2 FQNEAQ (reference sequence). There are 13 residues in the CDR3. With 5 bases removed from V and 5 bases from J, the gap between germline ends came to 13 bases. The CDR3 nucleotides read TGTGCCAGCAGCCAGTCTCCGGGTAACGAGCAGTACTTC. Translating gives CASSQSPGNEQYF.

In its sample, this clonotype was seen many times. The CDR3 DNA is TGTGCCAGCAGTTCTCAGACAGGGGCCTACGGAGATACGCAGTATTTT. Protein product: CASSSQTGAYGDTQYF. The rearrangement uses TRBV2 and TRBJ2-3; TRBD1 matches at 8 bases. The CDR3 covers 16 residues. The germline CDR1 and CDR2 sequences are SNHLY and FYNNEI. J gave up 5 bases and V 5 bases, and 12 bases lay outside the gene matches. Full variable domain (rest looked up from reference TRBV2 and TRBJ2-3): EPEVTQTPSHQVTQMGQEVILRCVPISNHLYFYWYRQILGQKVEFLVSFYNNEISEKSEIFDDQFSVERPDGSNFTLKIRSTKLEDSAMYFCASSSQTGAYGDTQYFGPGTRLTVL.

The rearrangement links TRBV19 to TRBJ1-1, with D perhaps TRBD1 (6 bases). Germline V gene data show CDR1 as LNHDA and CDR2 as SQIVND (reference sequence). V was cut by 0 bases and J by 1 base, with 9 bases left in between. The CDR3 is 15 residues long. CDR3 DNA: TGTGCCAGTAGTATAGAGGACAGCCCGAACACTGAAGCTTTCTTT. Translation: CASSIEDSPNTEAFF. Full variable domain (missing parts from reference TRBV19 and TRBJ1-1): DGGITQSPKYLFRKEGQNVTLSCEQNLNHDAMYWYRQDPGQGLRLIYYSQIVNDFQKGDIAEGYSVSREKKESFPLTVTSAQKNPTAFYLCASSIEDSPNTEAFFGQGTRLTVV.

This clonotype has just one count. The V gene is TRBV28, the J gene TRBJ2-7; TRBD1 agrees at 9 bases. The V gene's germline CDR1 is MDHEN and CDR2 SYDVKM. J gave up 6 bases and V 0 bases, and 6 bases lay outside the gene matches. CDR3 length: 15 residues. The CDR3 DNA follows: TGTGCCAGCAGTTTATGGGGACAGGGTTCGGGCGAGCAGTACTTC. Protein: CASSLWGQGSGEQYF.

The gene calls are TRBV5-1 and TRBJ2-3, with 7 bases lining up with TRBD1. V trimming: 4 bases; J trimming: 2 bases; junction bases outside the gene matches: 16. CDR1 is SGHRS and CDR2 is YFSETQ in the germline V gene. This CDR3 comprises 18 residues. The CDR3, as DNA: TGCGCCAGCAGCCTTCCACAGGGGCGCCCTATATTCACAGATACGCAGTATTTT. Translated, it gives CASSLPQGRPIFTDTQYF.

This clonotype came up many times. The gene calls are TRBV28 and TRBJ2-2; no clear D. The V end lost 2 bases, the J end lost 5 bases, and 9 bases lay between the germline ends. The CDR3 sequence is 14 residues long. Germline V gene lookup returns CDR1 MDHEN and CDR2 SYDVKM. The CDR3 loop is CASSLSLGTGELFF. The CDR3 DNA reads as TGTGCCAGCAGTTTAAGTTTGGGGACCGGGGAGCTGTTTTTT.

The chain has TRBV6-5 and TRBJ2-7, with D tentatively TRBD1 (6 bases). Trimming cost V 4 bases and J 1 base, with 8 bases left between them. The CDR3 consists of 13 residues. Germline CDR1 MNHEY, CDR2 SVGAGI. CDR3 DNA: TGTGCCAGCAGTTCAGGGGAGTCCTACGAGCAGTACTTC. Amino acid sequence: CASSSGESYEQYF.

This clonotype was seen at least ten times. The V gene is TRBV27, the J gene TRBJ2-1, with D perhaps TRBD2 (5 bases). Trimming removed 5 bases from V and 8 bases from J, with 28 bases in between. Germline assignment: CDR1 MNHEY and CDR2 SMNVEV (reference sequence). The CDR3 consists of 18 residues. CDR3 nucleotides: TGTGCCAGCAGTGTTGCCAGCGGTGAGCCCTTACTGAGGGATGAGCAGTTCTTC. Residues: CASSVASGEPLLRDEQFF.

The gene calls are TRBV19 and TRBJ1-5; 9 bases fit TRBD1. Looked up from germline, CDR1 is LNHDA and CDR2 is SQIVND (reference sequence). Trimming at V came to 5 bases and at J to 14 bases, leaving 7 bases not matched to a gene. The CDR3 sequence is 12 residues long. The CDR3 nucleotides are TGTGCCAGTAGTGTCCAACAGGGGGCGAAGCATTTT. It codes for CASSVQQGAKHF.

Many counts were recorded for this clonotype. The gene calls are TRBV12-3 or TRBV12-4 and TRBJ1-3; D may be TRBD1 (5 bases). CDR3 length equals 13 residues. With 4 bases removed from V and 3 bases from J, the gap between germline ends came to 7 bases. CDR3 bases: TGTGCCAGCAGTTCGGGGGTTGGAAACACCATATATTTT. It specifies CASSSGVGNTIYF.

Ten or more counts support this clonotype. The rearrangement links TRBV12-3 or TRBV12-4 to TRBJ1-4; D ambiguous. V lost 6 bases, J lost 0 bases, and 11 bases lay in between. The CDR3 spans 15 residues. The CDR3 nucleotides are TGTGCCAGCAGGTCTCACACAGCAACTAATGAAAAACTGTTTTTT. It is translated as CASRSHTATNEKLFF.

This rearrangement joins TRBV12-3 or TRBV12-4 to TRBJ2-2; D is possibly TRBD1 (5 bases). The CDR3 covers 14 residues. The ends were cut back, 5 bases at V and 5 bases at J, with 12 bases in the middle. CDR3 in DNA: TGTGCCAGCAGTGTAGGGGATCGGACCGGGGAGCTGTTTTTT. It encodes CASSVGDRTGELFF.

Many counts were recorded for this clonotype. The chain recombines TRBV11-2 with TRBJ2-5, with D unresolved. Germline CDR1 and CDR2: SGHAT and FQNNGV. The CDR3 spans 14 residues. Trimming pared 4 bases from V and 1 base from J, leaving 10 bases between. The CDR3, as DNA: TGTGCCAGCAGCTCCCCGCCCCCCCAAGAGACCCAGTACTTC. Protein: CASSSPPPQETQYF.